The 30 T cell receptor beta chains presented below share a single source sample, sequenced in a study of monozygotic twins with inflammatory bowel disease. TCRdb re-called the 5' RACE reads; every CDR3 protein appears as one record, without DNA. The sample's table shows over 90,000 distinct CDR3 sequences. Material for sequencing was blood. These receptor sequences come from a human donor with ulcerative colitis or Crohn's disease, or a healthy co-twin of an affected twin (not recorded which).

CDR3 in amino acids: CAISESARWYEQYF. The rearrangement links TRBV10-3 to TRBJ2-7; the TRBD1 assignment by TCRdb is unverifiable without DNA. CDR1 and CDR2 from the germline V gene are ENHRY and SYGVKD. The length of the CDR3 is 14 residues.

This chain connects TRBV27 to TRBJ1-6. The CDR3 sequence is 13 residues long. The V gene's germline CDR1 is MNHEY and CDR2 SMNVEV (reference sequence). The CDR3 is CASCGSSNSPLHF.

The rearrangement joins TRBV5-6 to TRBJ2-2; TCRdb calls TRBD1, which cannot be checked without DNA. The CDR3 is 13 residues long. In germline, CDR1 is SGHDT, CDR2 YYEEEE. This CDR3 is CASCRGEYGELFF.

The V call is TRBV19, the J call TRBJ2-2; no DNA is available, so the TRBD2 call from TCRdb remains unchecked. The CDR3 covers 14 residues. Looked up from germline, CDR1 is LNHDA and CDR2 is SQIVND (reference sequence). CDR3: CASRTSGNTGELFF.

The rearrangement uses TRBV11-2 and TRBJ1-4; the D call of TRBD1 rests on TCRdb alone, since no DNA is present to check it. The germline V gene encodes CDR1 SGHAT and CDR2 FQNNGV. The CDR3 is 15 residues long. Here the CDR3 reads CASSPNRAQGEKLFF. Based on the CDR3 plus reference TRBV11-2 and TRBJ1-4, the full variable domain is EAGVAQSPRYKIIEKRQSVAFWCNPISGHATLYWYQQILGQGPKLLIQFQNNGVVDDSQLPKDRFSAERLKGVDSTLKIQPAKLEDSAVYLCASSPNRAQGEKLFFGSGTQLSVL.

This chain uses TRBV6-1 with TRBJ1-1. The germline V gene has CDR1 MNHNS and CDR2 SASEGT. CDR3 length: 15 amino acids. The CDR3 spells CASRPRGSVNTEAFF.

The chain recombines TRBV7-3 with TRBJ2-7; as DNA is missing, the TRBD1 call by TCRdb cannot be tested. This CDR3 region has 14 residues. Per germline, CDR1 SGHTA and CDR2 FQGTGA. The CDR3 sequence is CASSRTGFDYEQYF. Using reference TRBV7-3 and TRBJ2-7 for the parts outside the CDR3, the full variable domain is GAGVSQTPSNKVTEKGKYVELRCDPISGHTALYWYRQSLGQGPEFLIYFQGTGAADDSGLPNDRFFAVRPEGSVSTLKIQRTERGDSAVYLCASSRTGFDYEQYFGPGTRLTVT.

The V and J genes are TRBV6-1 and TRBJ2-1. Germline V gene lookup returns CDR1 MNHNS and CDR2 SASEGT. The CDR3 covers 12 residues. CDR3 sequence: CASRDHRLEQFF.

The gene calls are TRBV11-2 and TRBJ2-5; the D call of TRBD1 rests on TCRdb alone, since no DNA is present to check it. The CDR3 totals 15 residues. Germline CDR1 and CDR2: SGHAT and FQNNGV. CDR3 residues: CASSLNRGAPETQYF.

The rearrangement links TRBV12-3 or TRBV12-4 to TRBJ1-5. This CDR3 spans 15 amino acids. CDR3 in amino acids: CASSPTDGFNQPQHF.

The CDR3: CASSLNTRTDTQYF. The rearrangement links TRBV7-2 to TRBJ2-3. CDR3 length: 14 residues. The germline CDR1 and CDR2 sequences are SGHTA and FQGNSA.

The CDR3 sequence: CASSTGDSSGNTIYF. The V gene is TRBV2, the J gene TRBJ1-3; the TCRdb call, TRBD1, lacks DNA for checking. The CDR3 sequence is 15 residues long. Germline V gene sequence: CDR1 SNHLY, CDR2 FYNNEI.

The rearrangement joins TRBV20-1 to TRBJ2-7; TCRdb calls TRBD1, which cannot be checked without DNA. This CDR3 contains 14 residues. CDR1 and CDR2 (germline): DFQATT, SNEGSKA (reference sequence). The CDR3 loop is CSAEDRTVTYEQYF.

V and J are TRBV27 and TRBJ2-7; checking the TCRdb D call of TRBD2 is not possible without DNA. Germline V gives CDR1 MNHEY, CDR2 SMNVEV (reference sequence). CDR3 length: 16 amino acids. The CDR3 sequence: CASSFVTSGGSWEQYF.

The chain joins TRBV7-2 to TRBJ2-2; TCRdb selects TRBD2, and the lack of DNA leaves this call unchecked. The CDR3 sequence is 16 residues long. Looked up from germline, CDR1 is SGHTA and CDR2 is FQGNSA. CDR3 sequence reads: CASSLVPAGVTGELFF.

The V gene is TRBV11-2, the J gene TRBJ2-5; no DNA is available, so the TRBD2 call from TCRdb remains unchecked. The CDR3 is made up of 18 amino acids. CDR1 and CDR2 (germline): SGHAT, FQNNGV. The CDR3 sequence is CASSLGLLAGRYQETQYF.

The chain uses TRBV5-1 and TRBJ2-1; with no DNA, the TCRdb D assignment of TRBD1 cannot be verified. Germline-derived CDR1 and CDR2 are SGHRS and YFSETQ. The CDR3 consists of 14 residues. CDR3: CASSSQGARNEQFF.

V gene TRBV20-1 combines with J gene TRBJ2-3; with no DNA, the TCRdb D assignment of TRBD2 cannot be verified. Germline loops: CDR1 DFQATT, CDR2 SNEGSKA (reference sequence). The CDR3 spans 14 residues. The CDR3 protein is CSAPRASGSSTQYF.

The chain links TRBV20-1 to TRBJ2-7; the TCRdb call, TRBD2, lacks DNA for checking. The CDR3 is 15 amino acids. Germline CDR1 reads DFQATT; CDR2 reads SNEGSKA (reference sequence). This chain's CDR3 is CSARIELAGGREQYF.

The chain links TRBV20-1 to TRBJ2-1; without DNA, the TCRdb call of TRBD2 cannot be checked. The CDR3 length is 13 residues. CDR1 is DFQATT, CDR2 SNEGSKA, per germline (reference sequence). CDR3 protein: CSASPGGPDEQFF.

This chain connects TRBV9 to TRBJ2-2; TCRdb designates TRBD1, a call that cannot be tested without DNA. The CDR3 is 18 residues long. Germline CDR1 SGDLS, CDR2 YYNGEE. Here the CDR3 reads CASSVGQGAVWGTGELFF.

This sequence joins TRBV5-5 and TRBJ2-7; TCRdb indicates TRBD1, and absent DNA this call remains unverified. This CDR3 spans 16 amino acids. CDR1 is SGHKS and CDR2 is YYEKEE in the germline V gene (reference sequence). This chain's CDR3 is CASSLPSGGGSYEQYF.

The rearrangement links TRBV20-1 to TRBJ2-7. CDR1 and CDR2 (germline): DFQATT, SNEGSKA (reference sequence). The CDR3 is 12 residues long. The CDR3 protein is CSARVASYEQYF.

The chain carries TRBV29-1 and TRBJ1-1. Germline CDR1 reads SQVTM; CDR2 reads ANQGSEA. This CDR3 has 13 amino acids. Here the CDR3 reads CSFLKGGATEAFF.

This chain joins TRBV20-1 and TRBJ2-5; checking the TCRdb D call of TRBD1 is not possible without DNA. The CDR3 covers 14 residues. The germline CDR1 and CDR2 sequences are DFQATT and SNEGSKA (reference sequence). The CDR3 is CSARTGAGRETQYF.

The chain combines TRBV5-4 with TRBJ2-5; TCRdb reports TRBD1, a call that lacks DNA to check it against. The CDR3 is made up of 13 amino acids. Germline loops: CDR1 SGHNT, CDR2 YYREEE (reference sequence). The CDR3 here is CASSGGHRETQYF.

This chain's CDR3 is CASSLVAYEQYF. The chain is built from TRBV28 and TRBJ2-7. Germline V gene sequence: CDR1 MDHEN, CDR2 SYDVKM. The CDR3 is 12 residues long.

The gene calls are TRBV21-1 and TRBJ1-1; the D call of TRBD1 rests on TCRdb alone, since no DNA is present to check it. TRBV21-1 represents a pseudogene. The CDR3 consists of 17 residues. The CDR3 sequence is CASSKATGAAEDTEAFF.

CDR3: CASSLGSEQFF. This chain links TRBV6-2 or TRBV6-3 with TRBJ2-1. Germline loops: CDR1 MNHEY, CDR2 SVGEGT. The CDR3 consists of 11 residues.

The chain links TRBV12-3 or TRBV12-4 to TRBJ2-7; the TRBD1 assignment by TCRdb is unverifiable without DNA. The CDR3 runs 15 residues. CDR3 residues: CASSFSWTASYEQYF.